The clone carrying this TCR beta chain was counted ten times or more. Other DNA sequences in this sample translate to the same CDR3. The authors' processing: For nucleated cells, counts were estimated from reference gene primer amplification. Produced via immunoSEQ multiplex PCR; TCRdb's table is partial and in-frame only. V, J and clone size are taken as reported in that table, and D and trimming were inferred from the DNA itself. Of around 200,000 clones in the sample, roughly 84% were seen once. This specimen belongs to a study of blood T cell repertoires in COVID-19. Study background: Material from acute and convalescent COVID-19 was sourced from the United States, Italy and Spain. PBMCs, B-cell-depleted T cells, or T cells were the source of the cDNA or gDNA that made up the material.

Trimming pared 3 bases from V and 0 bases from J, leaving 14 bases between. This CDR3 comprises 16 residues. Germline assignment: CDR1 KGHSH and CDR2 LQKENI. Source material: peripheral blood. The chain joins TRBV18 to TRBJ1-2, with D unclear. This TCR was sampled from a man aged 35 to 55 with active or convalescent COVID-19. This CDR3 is CASSPLEGGANYGYTF. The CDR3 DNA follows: TGTGCCAGCTCACCTCTTGAGGGCGGAGCTAACTATGGCTACACCTTC. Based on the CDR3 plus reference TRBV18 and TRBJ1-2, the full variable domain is NAGVMQNPRHLVRRRGQEARLRCSPMKGHSHVYWYRQLPEEGLKFMVYLQKENIIDESGMPKERFSAEFPKEGPSILRIQQVVRGDSAAYFCASSPLEGGANYGYTFGSGTRLTVV.